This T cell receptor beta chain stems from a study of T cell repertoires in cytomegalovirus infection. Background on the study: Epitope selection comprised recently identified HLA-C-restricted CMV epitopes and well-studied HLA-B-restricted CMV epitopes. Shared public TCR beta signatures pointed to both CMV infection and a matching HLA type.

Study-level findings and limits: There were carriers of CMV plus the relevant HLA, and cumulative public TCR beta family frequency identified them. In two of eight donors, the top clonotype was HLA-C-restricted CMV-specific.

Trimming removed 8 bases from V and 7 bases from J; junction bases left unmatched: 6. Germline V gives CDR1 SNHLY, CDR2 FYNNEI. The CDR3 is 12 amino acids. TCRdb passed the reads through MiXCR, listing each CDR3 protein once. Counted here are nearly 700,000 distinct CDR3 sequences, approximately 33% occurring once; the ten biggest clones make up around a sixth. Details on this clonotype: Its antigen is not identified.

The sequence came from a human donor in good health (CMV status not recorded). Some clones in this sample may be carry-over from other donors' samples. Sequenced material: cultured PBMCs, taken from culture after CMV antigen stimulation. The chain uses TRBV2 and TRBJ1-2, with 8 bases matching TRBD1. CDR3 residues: CASLGQGGGYTF. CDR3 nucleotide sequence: TGTGCCAGCCTTGGACAGGGTGGTGGCTACACCTTC.